A single sample gave rise to the 30 T cell receptor beta chains below, sequenced in a study of blood T cell repertoires in COVID-19. Generated by immunoSEQ multiplex PCR, the TCRdb table keeps only in-frame clones and is missing some. The table has 360,000 or so clones, 90% seen once. Material: peripheral blood. These receptors all come from a man younger than 35 with active or convalescent COVID-19.

The chain employs TRBV3-1 (or the pseudogene TRBV3-2) and TRBJ1-2; D is unresolved. This CDR3 region has 11 residues. Germline assignment: CDR1 LGHDT and CDR2 YNNKEL (reference sequence). Deletions cut 3 bases from V and 7 bases from J, with 6 bases between. The CDR3 DNA sequence: TGTGCCAGCAGCCATACCGGTGGCTACACCTTC. Its translation is CASSHTGGYTF.

The chain's CDR3 is CASSIEASTGNTGELFF. The CDR3 bases are TGTGCCAGTAGTATAGAGGCTTCGACAGGGAACACCGGGGAGCTGTTTTTT. The gene calls are TRBV19 and TRBJ2-2; TRBD1 is a possible D gene (6 bases). Trimming removed 0 bases at V and 1 base at J, with 12 bases between. The germline CDR1 and CDR2 sequences are LNHDA and SQIVND (reference sequence). The CDR3 is 17 residues long.

V gene TRBV28 combines with J gene TRBJ2-7; TRBD2 agrees at 10 bases. This CDR3 has 14 residues. Trimming removed 5 bases from V and 4 bases from J; junction bases left unmatched: 5. Germline values: CDR1 MDHEN, CDR2 SYDVKM. CDR3 protein: CASSVPSGSYEQYF. The DNA of the CDR3 is TGTGCCAGCAGTGTGCCTAGCGGGAGTTACGAGCAGTACTTC.

V and J are TRBV5-1 and TRBJ2-2; TRBD1 aligns across 7 bases. The germline V gene encodes CDR1 SGHRS and CDR2 YFSETQ. V was clipped by 4 bases and J by 8 bases; unmatched bases: 8. This CDR3 comprises 14 residues. For the CDR3, the DNA is TGCGCCAGCAGCGTAGGGACAGCGGAAGGGGAGCTGTTTTTT. Encoded protein: CASSVGTAEGELFF. The complete variable domain, with remaining parts taken from reference TRBV5-1 and TRBJ2-2, reads KAGVTQTPRYLIKTRGQQVTLSCSPISGHRSVSWYQQTPGQGLQFLFEYFSETQRNKGNFPGRFSGRQFSNSRSEMNVSTLELGDSALYLCASSVGTAEGELFFGEGSRLTVL.

The chain carries TRBV7-9 and TRBJ1-6; 9 bases align to TRBD1. The CDR3 is made up of 15 amino acids. CDR1 SEHNR and CDR2 FQNEAQ come from the germline V gene (reference sequence). Trimming at V came to 5 bases and at J to 5 bases, leaving 4 bases not matched to a gene. The CDR3 region is CASSPRTGDNSPLHF. CDR3 coding DNA: TGTGCCAGCAGCCCGAGGACAGGGGATAATTCACCCCTCCACTTT.

The J gene is TRBJ1-1, the V gene TRBV7-9; unclear D gene. Per the germline V gene, CDR1 is SEHNR and CDR2 is FQNEAQ (reference sequence). The CDR3 is 15 residues long. Trimming cost V 5 bases and J 4 bases, with 17 bases left between them. The CDR3 DNA reads as TGTGCCAGCAGCCGAGGAGACGGGATGCTCACTGAAGCTTTCTTT. Amino acid sequence: CASSRGDGMLTEAFF. Looking up the rest from reference TRBV7-9 and TRBJ1-1 gives the full variable domain: DTGVSQNPRHKITKRGQNVTFRCDPISEHNRLYWYRQTLGQGPEFLTYFQNEAQLEKSRLLSDRFSAERPKGSFSTLEIQRTEQGDSAMYLCASSRGDGMLTEAFFGQGTRLTVV.

V usage is TRBV28 and J usage is TRBJ1-5; 8 bases agree with TRBD1. Germline assignment: CDR1 MDHEN and CDR2 SYDVKM. Trimming took 2 bases from V and 4 from J; bases not matched to a gene: 1. CDR3 length equals 14 residues. The CDR3 protein is CASSLGTGNQPQHF. The CDR3 DNA reads as TGTGCCAGCAGTTTAGGGACAGGTAATCAGCCCCAGCATTTT.

The J gene is TRBJ1-2, the V gene TRBV5-1; 10 nucleotides agree with TRBD1. The CDR3 is 13 amino acids. Germline V gives CDR1 SGHRS, CDR2 YFSETQ. With V trimmed by 4 bases and J by 3 bases, 0 bases remained unmatched. This CDR3 is CASSGTGDYGYTF. The CDR3 coding sequence is TGCGCCAGCAGCGGGACAGGGGACTATGGCTACACCTTC.

The V and J genes are TRBV4-1 and TRBJ2-1; TRBD2 aligns across 12 bases. The CDR3 has 15 residues. The V and J ends lost 4 bases and 4 bases, in that order; junction bases with no gene match: 2. Per the germline V gene, CDR1 is MGHRA and CDR2 is YSYEKL. CDR3 sequence: CASSLTSGGYNEQFF. The CDR3 DNA is TGCGCCAGCAGCCTTACTAGCGGGGGGTACAATGAGCAGTTCTTC.

V gene TRBV28 combines with J gene TRBJ1-1; D possibly corresponds to TRBD1 (6 bases). CDR3 length: 15 amino acids. Trimming shortened V by 5 bases and J by 1 base, and 14 bases separated the two germline ends. Germline V gene data show CDR1 as MDHEN and CDR2 as SYDVKM. Here the CDR3 DNA reads TGTGCCAGCAGTCCCGACTGGGGACAGAACACTGAAGCTTTCTTT. This encodes CASSPDWGQNTEAFF.

V is TRBV27 and J is TRBJ2-1; D call uncertain. CDR3 length: 14 amino acids. V gave up 0 bases and J gave up 2 bases, with 5 bases separating them. CDR1 is MNHEY and CDR2 is SMNVEV in the germline V gene (reference sequence). CDR3 loop: CASSLSGPYNEQFF. In DNA form, the CDR3 reads TGTGCCAGCAGTTTATCGGGCCCCTACAATGAGCAGTTCTTC.

This chain uses TRBV7-6 with TRBJ2-3; 10 nucleotides align to TRBD2. In germline, CDR1 is SGHVS, CDR2 FNYEAQ. This CDR3 is built from 19 residues. The junction had 12 bases not matched to a gene; V was cut back by 3 bases and J by 0 bases. Written as DNA, the CDR3 is TGTGCCAGCAGCTTTAATGTAGCGGGAGGCCTGTGGAGCACAGATACGCAGTATTTT. Residues: CASSFNVAGGLWSTDTQYF.

The chain links TRBV4-1 to TRBJ2-1; tentative D call: TRBD2 (5 bases). Trimming stripped 4 bases from V and 4 bases from J, with 11 bases between. The CDR3 spans 14 residues. Germline CDR1 reads MGHRA; CDR2 reads YSYEKL. CDR3 protein: CASSLGLMYNEQFF. In nucleotides, the CDR3 is TGCGCCAGCAGCCTTGGACTCATGTACAATGAGCAGTTCTTC.

This clone was counted once. CDR3 DNA: TGTGCCAGCTGCCGGGTCCCAGGGGGCAGGGGGAAGGGCACCGGGGAGCTGTTTTTT. Its translation is CASCRVPGGRGKGTGELFF. V usage is TRBV27 and J usage is TRBJ2-2, with 8 bases identical to TRBD1. V was clipped by 8 bases and J by 4 bases; unmatched bases: 21. CDR3 size: 19 residues. In germline, CDR1 is MNHEY, CDR2 SMNVEV (reference sequence).

The chain uses TRBV18 and TRBJ1-3; TRBD1 matches at 12 bases. CDR1 is KGHSH, CDR2 LQKENI, per germline. V lost 6 bases, J lost 2 bases, and 8 bases stayed unmatched. The CDR3 extends over 17 amino acids. The CDR3 nucleotides read TGTGCCAGCTCCCCTTGGGGACAGGGGGCGGCTGGAAACACCATATATTTT. Translated: CASSPWGQGAAGNTIYF. Drawing the rest from reference TRBV18 and TRBJ1-3, the complete variable domain is NAGVMQNPRHLVRRRGQEARLRCSPMKGHSHVYWYRQLPEEGLKFMVYLQKENIIDESGMPKERFSAEFPKEGPSILRIQQVVRGDSAAYFCASSPWGQGAAGNTIYFGEGSWLTVV.

The CDR3 sequence: CASKTGLETQYF. CDR3 bases: TGTGCCAGCAAGACAGGGCTTGAGACCCAGTACTTC. This chain joins TRBV2 and TRBJ2-5; 7 bases line up with TRBD1. Germline CDR1 SNHLY, CDR2 FYNNEI. Trimming cost V 7 bases and J 5 bases; bases outside gene matches: 4. The CDR3 contains 12 residues.

The V call is TRBV24-1, the J call TRBJ2-3; 12 bases match TRBD2. The CDR3 has 17 amino acids. The V and J ends lost 2 bases and 1 base, in that order; junction bases with no gene match: 3. The germline V gene encodes CDR1 KGHDR and CDR2 SFDVKD. The CDR3 here is CATSDSRLAGGTDTQYF. The CDR3 nucleotides read TGTGCCACCAGTGATTCTCGACTAGCGGGGGGCACAGATACGCAGTATTTT.

The J gene is TRBJ2-2, the V gene TRBV3-1 (or the pseudogene TRBV3-2); D unresolved. CDR1 LGHDT and CDR2 YNNKEL come from the germline V gene (reference sequence). V shed 4 bases and J shed 6 bases, with 6 bases lying between them. The CDR3 has 12 amino acids. CDR3 loop: CASSPTPGELFF. CDR3 in DNA: TGTGCCAGCAGCCCCACACCCGGGGAGCTGTTTTTT.

The CDR3 spells CSASWVPGRAYNSPLHF. The CDR3, as DNA: TGCAGTGCTAGTTGGGTTCCAGGGAGGGCCTATAATTCACCCCTCCACTTT. The V gene is TRBV20-1, the J gene TRBJ1-6, with D perhaps matching TRBD1 (5 bases). The germline gives CDR1 DFQATT, CDR2 SNEGSKA (reference sequence). The length of the CDR3 is 17 residues. Trimming shortened V by 3 bases and J by 2 bases, and 17 bases separated the two germline ends.

This clone was counted once. This rearrangement joins TRBV7-3 to TRBJ1-4; D is undetermined. CDR1 is SGHTA, CDR2 FQGTGA, per germline. Trimming stripped 0 bases from V and 8 bases from J, with 7 bases between. This CDR3 is built from 13 residues. CDR3 residues: CASSLTVSEKLFF. The CDR3 DNA sequence: TGTGCCAGCAGCTTAACCGTTTCGGAAAAACTGTTTTTT.

V gene TRBV25-1 combines with J gene TRBJ2-1; perhaps TRBD2 as D (5 bases). The CDR3 runs 14 residues. The germline V gene encodes CDR1 MGHDK and CDR2 SYGVNS. Trimming took 5 bases from V and 4 from J, leaving 12 bases between them. The CDR3: CASSRNGGYNEQFF. CDR3 DNA sequence: TGTGCCAGCAGTCGCAATGGAGGATACAATGAGCAGTTCTTC.

This clone has just one count. The rearrangement joins TRBV4-3 to TRBJ1-3; D is undetermined. Germline CDR1 and CDR2: LGHNA and YSLEER. V shed 1 base and J shed 2 bases, with 9 bases lying between them. The CDR3 covers 15 residues. The CDR3 is CASSQVPGAGNTIYF. In DNA form, the CDR3 reads TGCGCCAGCAGCCAAGTCCCCGGGGCTGGAAACACCATATATTTT.

This chain joins TRBV3-1 (or the pseudogene TRBV3-2) and TRBJ1-5; 8 bases agree with TRBD1. The length of the CDR3 is 15 residues. Germline CDR1 LGHDT, CDR2 YNNKEL (reference sequence). With V trimmed by 1 base and J by 5 bases, 4 bases remained unmatched. CDR3 in amino acids: CASSQGQGIYQPQHF. CDR3 DNA: TGTGCCAGCAGCCAAGGACAGGGGATTTATCAGCCCCAGCATTTT.

In its sample, this clone was seen once. The rearrangement joins TRBV4-3 to TRBJ2-7; D possibly corresponds to TRBD2 (6 bases). The CDR3 spans 14 residues. V was pared by 5 bases and J by 1 base, with 12 bases between. Germline values: CDR1 LGHNA, CDR2 YSLEER. The CDR3 nucleotides are TGCGCCAGCAGCTCCCACGCGGGGTCCTACGAGCAGTACTTC. It encodes CASSSHAGSYEQYF.

The chain employs TRBV18 and TRBJ1-5, with a weak D call TRBD1 (6 bases). The CDR3 covers 13 residues. V lost 8 bases, J lost 6 bases, and 14 bases lay in between. Germline loops: CDR1 KGHSH, CDR2 LQKENI. Here the CDR3 reads CASQGAGVQPQHF. CDR3 in DNA: TGTGCCAGCCAAGGGGCAGGGGTTCAGCCCCAGCATTTT.

This clone has only a few counts. An end of the junction differs from the germline gene, which may be a read error. This sequence joins TRBV4-2 and TRBJ2-6; 7 nucleotides match TRBD2. The germline gives CDR1 LGHNA, CDR2 YNFKEQ. This CDR3 is built from 17 residues. CDR3 region: CASSPQTGGAGANVLTF. CDR3 coding DNA: TGTGCCAGCAGCCCGCAGACGGGGGGTGCTGGGGCCAACGTGCTGACTTTC.

V is TRBV11-3 and J is TRBJ2-1, with 9 bases aligning to TRBD2. This CDR3 comprises 15 residues. Germline values: CDR1 SGHNT, CDR2 YENEEA. V dropped 1 base and J dropped 4; count of bases not matched to a gene: 2. As DNA, the CDR3 is TGTGCCAGCAGCTTAGTAGCGGGAGCTTACAATGAGCAGTTCTTC. Its translation: CASSLVAGAYNEQFF.

This rearrangement joins TRBV4-1 to TRBJ2-7; D is uncertain. Trimming shortened V by 0 bases and J by 3 bases, and 15 bases separated the two germline ends. The CDR3 has 16 residues. Germline V gene data show CDR1 as MGHRA and CDR2 as YSYEKL. CDR3 protein: CASSQEAGTPYYEQYF. The CDR3 DNA reads as TGCGCCAGCAGCCAAGAAGCAGGAACCCCCTACTACGAGCAGTACTTC.

The genes are TRBV3-1 (or the pseudogene TRBV3-2) and TRBJ2-7; no clear D gene. The CDR3 is 12 amino acids. Looked up from germline, CDR1 is LGHDT and CDR2 is YNNKEL (reference sequence). V was cut by 5 bases and J by 3 bases, with 8 bases left in between. The CDR3 protein is CASSKINYEQYF. As DNA, the CDR3 is TGTGCCAGCAGCAAAATAAACTACGAGCAGTACTTC.

The genes are TRBV11-2 and TRBJ1-4; no clear D gene. The CDR3 covers 15 residues. The germline gives CDR1 SGHAT, CDR2 FQNNGV. With 5 bases removed from V and 8 bases from J, the gap between germline ends came to 18 bases. CDR3: CASSPRSPAQEKLFF. CDR3 sequence (DNA): TGTGCCAGCAGCCCCCGGAGTCCGGCCCAGGAAAAACTGTTTTTT.